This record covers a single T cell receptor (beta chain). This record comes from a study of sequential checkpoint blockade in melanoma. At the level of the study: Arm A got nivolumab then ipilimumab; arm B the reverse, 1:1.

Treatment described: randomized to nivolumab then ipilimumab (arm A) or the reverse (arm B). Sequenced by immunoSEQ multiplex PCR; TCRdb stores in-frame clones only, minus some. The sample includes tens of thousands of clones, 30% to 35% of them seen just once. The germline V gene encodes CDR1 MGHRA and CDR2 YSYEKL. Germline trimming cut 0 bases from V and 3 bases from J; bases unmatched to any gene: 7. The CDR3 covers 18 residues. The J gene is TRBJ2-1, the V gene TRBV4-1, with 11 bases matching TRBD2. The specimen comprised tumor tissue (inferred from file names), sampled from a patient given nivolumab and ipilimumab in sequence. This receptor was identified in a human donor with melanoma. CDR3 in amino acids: CASSQDKASGGNYNEQFF. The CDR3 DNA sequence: TGCGCCAGCAGCCAAGATAAGGCTAGCGGGGGGAACTACAATGAGCAGTTCTTC.